This T cell receptor beta chain was recovered during a study of OX40 agonist ivuxolimab in advanced cancers. At the level of the study: A diagnosis of hepatocellular carcinoma, melanoma, renal cell or head and neck cancer was present in dose-escalation patients.

Patients who had autoimmune disease history or got systemic immunosuppression were left out. Sequenced by immunoSEQ multiplex PCR; TCRdb stores in-frame clones only, minus some. Found here are tens of thousands of clones, less than 90% of them singletons; the top ten hold approximately 0.67%. The CDR3 sequence is 13 residues long. In germline, CDR1 is GTSNPN, CDR2 SVGIG (reference sequence). The germline V and J ends were trimmed by 1 base and 5 bases, with 9 bases remaining between them. This TCR was sampled from an adult with an advanced solid tumor such as melanoma, head and neck, liver or kidney cancer. The source was CD4+ or CD8+ T cells sorted from blood, collected in a trial of the OX40 agonist ivuxolimab. The V call is TRBV30, the J call TRBJ2-1; D might be TRBD1 (6 bases). The CDR3 region is CAWSGRTDNEQFF. The DNA of the CDR3 is TGTGCCTGGAGTGGAAGGACAGACAATGAGCAGTTCTTC.